These T cell receptor beta chains were read from a single sample in a study of metastatic and nonmetastatic thyroid tumors. TCRdb reprocessed the PCR reads using MiXCR. Here the sample spans 15,000 to 20,000 clones, approximately 30% being singletons. Sample: blood. Every receptor here comes from a female donor with papillary thyroid cancer or a benign thyroid nodule (not recorded which). Some clones in this sample may be carry-over from other donors' samples. The CDR3 runs from the conserved cysteine through the conserved F or W. Fields, in order: D gene, J gene, clone size, V gene, CDR3 protein, CDR3 DNA. D genes are given only for firm matches. Clone size is stated in some rows and not others, as once, few, many or a class when expanded.

TRBD2	TRBJ2-5	-	TRBV20-1	CSAHLSGWAETQYF	TGCAGTGCCCACCTTAGCGGGTGGGCAGAGACCCAGTACTTC
TRBD2	TRBJ2-7	-	TRBV27	CASSSGSGGRTGGLPYEQYF	TGTGCCAGCAGTTCCGGATCGGGCGGGAGGACGGGTGGACTTCCCTACGAGCAGTACTTC
-	TRBJ1-2	-	TRBV18	CASSPRERGYGYTF	TGTGCCAGCTCACCAAGGGAGAGGGGCTATGGCTACACCTTC
-	TRBJ2-7	-	TRBV4-2	CASSPTGRGAVDKQYF	TGTGCCAGTAGCCCGACGGGCCGGGGGGCCGTCGACAAGCAGTACTTC
TRBD1	TRBJ2-7	medium-sized	TRBV7-2	CASSTDRGLYEQYF	TGTGCCAGCAGCACGGACAGGGGACTCTACGAGCAGTACTTC
-	TRBJ2-7	medium-sized	TRBV19	CASSIQISYEQYF	TGTGCCAGTAGTATACAGATCTCCTACGAGCAGTACTTC
-	TRBJ1-1	-	TRBV20-1	CSATISTTEAFF	TGCAGTGCTACGATCAGTACCACTGAAGCTTTCTTT
-	TRBJ2-3	many	TRBV5-1	CASSSTREHTQYF	TGCGCCAGCAGCTCTACTCGAGAGCATACGCAGTATTTT
-	TRBJ2-2	-	TRBV11-1	CASSLGGPLNTGELFF	TGTGCCAGCAGTCTGGGCGGACCCCTGAACACCGGGGAGCTGTTTTTT
-	TRBJ2-7	-	TRBV20-1	CSARGGAGFYEQYF	TGCAGTGCTAGAGGAGGGGCCGGCTTCTACGAGCAGTACTTC
-	TRBJ1-2	-	TRBV20-1	CSATPLEVTYGYTF	TGCAGTGCTACTCCCCTGGAGGTGACCTATGGCTACACCTTC
TRBD2	TRBJ2-2	-	TRBV11-2	CASSKLAGEASHTGELFF	TGTGCCAGCAGCAAACTAGCGGGGGAGGCATCTCACACCGGGGAGCTGTTTTTT
-	TRBJ2-2	-	TRBV11-2	CASSLQGQMAGELFF	TGTGCCAGCAGCTTGCAGGGACAAATGGCCGGGGAGCTGTTTTTT
-	TRBJ2-7	-	TRBV18	CASSPAHGAPYVQYF	TGTGCCAGCTCACCAGCACACGGGGCACCCTACGTGCAGTACTTC
TRBD2	TRBJ2-7	-	TRBV27	CASSNFRGSGGSVQYF	TGTGCCAGCAGTAATTTCAGAGGTTCCGGCGGGAGCGTGCAGTACTTC
-	TRBJ2-5	many	TRBV11-2	CASSLNSQETQYF	TGTGCCAGCAGCTTAAACAGCCAAGAGACCCAGTACTTC
TRBD1	TRBJ1-2	medium-sized	TRBV7-2	CASSPGQGRPRGYTF	TGTGCCAGCAGCCCGGGACAGGGCCGTCCGAGGGGCTACACCTTC
-	TRBJ2-7	-	TRBV6-1	CASSLAGRVGYEQYF	TGTGCCAGCAGTCTCGCGGGCCGGGTCGGCTACGAGCAGTACTTC
-	TRBJ1-4	-	TRBV4-2	CASSRSTGSVEKLFF	TGTGCCAGCAGCCGAAGCACCGGCAGTGTGGAAAAACTGTTTTTT
TRBD2	TRBJ2-3	many	TRBV11-3	CASSLGVAGGRTDTQYF	TGTGCCAGCAGCTTAGGTGTAGCGGGGGGTCGGACAGATACGCAGTATTTT
-	TRBJ2-3	-	TRBV4-1	CASSHRLSTDTQYF	TGCGCCAGCAGCCATAGGTTGAGCACAGATACGCAGTATTTT
TRBD1	TRBJ1-5	medium-sized	TRBV6-1	CASRPDRGRRSNQPQHF	TGTGCCAGCAGACCCGACAGGGGGCGCCGGAGCAATCAGCCCCAGCATTTT
-	TRBJ2-3	many	TRBV10-3	CAISEGLESTDTQYF	TGTGCCATCAGTGAGGGGCTGGAAAGCACAGATACGCAGTATTTT
-	TRBJ2-1	many	TRBV9	CASSGGNNEQFF	TGTGCCAGCAGCGGGGGAAACAATGAGCAGTTCTTC
-	TRBJ2-7	-	TRBV5-1	CASSLHPYEQYF	TGCGCCAGCAGCTTACACCCTTACGAGCAGTACTTC
TRBD1	TRBJ1-2	medium-sized	TRBV5-1	CASSPGDSLDYGYTF	TGCGCCAGCAGCCCAGGGGACAGCCTCGACTATGGCTACACCTTC
-	TRBJ2-3	medium-sized	TRBV20-1	CSAAEVGRTDTQYF	TGCAGTGCCGCGGAGGTGGGGCGCACAGATACGCAGTATTTT
TRBD2	TRBJ2-3	medium-sized	TRBV6-1	CASSDTSGTTQYF	TGTGCCAGCAGTGATACTAGCGGGACTACGCAGTATTTT
-	TRBJ1-1	many	TRBV5-1	CASSSGTTTTEAFF	TGCGCCAGCAGCTCGGGGACAACCACCACTGAAGCTTTCTTT
-	TRBJ2-3	medium-sized	TRBV2	CASSGQSTDTQYF	TGTGCCAGCAGTGGACAGAGCACAGATACGCAGTATTTT
-	TRBJ1-2	-	TRBV12-3/TRBV12-4	CASSLMGYGYTF	TGTGCCAGCAGTTTAATGGGCTATGGCTACACCTTC
-	TRBJ2-1	medium-sized	TRBV2	CASSLGYNEQFF	TGTGCCAGCAGTCTTGGGTACAATGAGCAGTTCTTC
-	TRBJ1-1	-	TRBV4-1	CASSRIAGDTEAFF	TGCGCCAGCAGCCGAATAGCAGGGGATACTGAAGCTTTCTTT
-	TRBJ2-1	many	TRBV7-2	CASSRVEEEQFF	TGTGCCAGCAGCAGGGTCGAGGAAGAGCAGTTCTTC
TRBD1	TRBJ2-7	many	TRBV3-1	CASSPQVWDPGQGVYEQYF	TGTGCCAGCAGCCCCCAGGTATGGGACCCGGGACAGGGTGTATACGAGCAGTACTTC
-	TRBJ2-7	-	TRBV9	CASSRRDTSYEQYF	TGTGCCAGCTCGCGCCGGGACACCTCCTACGAGCAGTACTTC
TRBD1	TRBJ2-2	few	TRBV10-2	CASKTGVATGELFF	TGCGCCAGCAAAACAGGGGTTGCCACCGGGGAGCTGTTTTTT
-	TRBJ1-1	medium-sized	TRBV12-3/TRBV12-4	CASSPRPTVNTEAFF	TGTGCCAGCAGTCCGCGACCCACAGTGAACACTGAAGCTTTCTTT
-	TRBJ2-2	few	TRBV24-1	CATSGDPRGNTGELFF	TGTGCCACCAGTGGTGACCCGCGAGGGAACACCGGGGAGCTGTTTTTT
TRBD2	TRBJ2-5	-	TRBV12-3/TRBV12-4	CASNRAGGRETQYF	TGTGCCAGCAATAGAGCGGGGGGGCGAGAGACCCAGTACTTC
TRBD1	TRBJ1-2	medium-sized	TRBV12-3/TRBV12-4	CASSPGLGQGAHGYTF	TGTGCCAGCAGCCCCGGATTGGGACAGGGGGCTCATGGCTACACCTTC
TRBD2	TRBJ2-1	-	TRBV6-6	CASSLTSGGAFEQFF	TGTGCCAGCAGCCTAACTAGCGGGGGGGCCTTTGAGCAGTTCTTC
TRBD1	TRBJ1-6	medium-sized	TRBV6-5	CASSYQNRGHLNSPLHF	TGTGCCAGCAGTTACCAGAACAGGGGGCATCTGAATTCACCCCTCCACTTT
-	TRBJ2-3	-	TRBV30	CAWSVPGAFGTQYF	TGTGCCTGGAGTGTACCTGGGGCGTTCGGTACGCAGTATTTT
-	TRBJ2-1	-	TRBV10-3	CAISESVDRVSYNEQFF	TGTGCCATCAGTGAGTCGGTTGATAGGGTTTCCTACAATGAGCAGTTCTTC
TRBD1	TRBJ1-6	-	TRBV5-1	CASSLSGTDNSPLHF	TGCGCCAGCAGCTTGTCGGGGACAGATAATTCACCCCTCCACTTT
-	TRBJ1-2	-	TRBV7-2	CASSPRAEADGYTF	TGTGCCAGCAGCCCGAGGGCTGAAGCGGATGGCTACACCTTC
TRBD1	TRBJ1-2	-	TRBV4-1	CASSQLGQEGGYTF	TGCGCCAGCAGCCAATTGGGACAGGAAGGTGGCTACACCTTC
TRBD1	TRBJ2-3	-	TRBV11-2	CASSPEGQGDTDTQYF	TGTGCCAGCAGCCCAGAGGGACAGGGGGACACAGATACGCAGTATTTT
TRBD2	TRBJ2-7	medium-sized	TRBV20-1	CSARDISGGAYEQYF	TGCAGTGCTAGAGATATCAGCGGGGGGGCCTACGAGCAGTACTTC
TRBD1	TRBJ2-7	medium-sized	TRBV19	CASSMKGQGFRSEQYF	TGTGCCAGTAGTATGAAGGGACAGGGCTTCCGAAGCGAGCAGTACTTC